Below, 21 T cell receptor beta chains from the same sample are listed, as sequenced in a study of cytomegalovirus exposure and HLA in healthy donors. Both 60 Vbeta primers and 13 Jbeta primers went into the PCR. The protocol was immunoSEQ multiplex PCR, while the TCRdb copy is restricted to in-frame clones and leaves out a portion. The table lists tens of thousands of clones, roughly 82% of them singletons. The sample taken for sequencing was PBMCs. These receptors all come from a man between 65 and 85 years old in good health and CMV-seropositive.

The CDR3 DNA is TGTGCCAGCAGCCTTGGGACAGGGGGCCGGTCCTACAATGAGCAGTTCTTC. Translating it yields CASSLGTGGRSYNEQFF. This chain joins TRBV5-4 and TRBJ2-1, with 12 bases identical to TRBD1. This CDR3 region has 17 residues. V shed 4 bases, J shed 1 base, and the junction held 6 bases outside the gene matches. CDR1 SGHNT and CDR2 YYREEE come from the germline V gene (reference sequence).

The rearrangement joins TRBV5-1 to TRBJ2-2; the D gene is possibly TRBD2 (6 bases). V lost 1 base to trimming and J lost 1 base, with 11 bases between them. CDR1 and CDR2 (germline): SGHRS, YFSETQ. The CDR3 totals 16 residues. The CDR3 protein is CASSLLGGKNTGELFF. The CDR3, as DNA: TGCGCCAGCAGCTTGTTGGGCGGGAAGAACACCGGGGAGCTGTTTTTT.

This chain uses TRBV11-2 with TRBJ1-2, with no clear D. This CDR3 is 16 amino acids long. Per the germline V gene, CDR1 is SGHAT and CDR2 is FQNNGV. Trimming cost V 4 bases and J 2 bases, with 17 bases left between them. The CDR3 protein is CASSSPTLWENYGYTF. The CDR3 nucleotides read TGTGCCAGCAGCTCGCCGACCCTTTGGGAGAACTATGGCTACACCTTC.

The chain employs TRBV25-1 and TRBJ1-1, with D possibly matching TRBD1 (6 bases). The CDR3 loop spans 15 amino acids. Trimming stripped 3 bases from V and 3 bases from J, with 14 bases between. CDR1 MGHDK and CDR2 SYGVNS come from the germline V gene. CDR3 region: CASSDPSTGYTEAFF. CDR3 in DNA: TGTGCCAGCAGTGACCCCTCGACAGGCTACACTGAAGCTTTCTTT.

This clone was observed once. The rearrangement joins TRBV6-5 to TRBJ1-1, with a weak D call TRBD1 (6 bases). The CDR3 runs to 14 residues. The ends were cut back, 5 bases at V and 1 base at J, with 11 bases in the middle. The germline CDR1 and CDR2 sequences are MNHEY and SVGAGI. The CDR3 coding sequence is TGTGCCAGCAGTCAGGGGACGGGGAACACTGAAGCTTTCTTT. Translated: CASSQGTGNTEAFF.

The CDR3 protein is CASSPYRRAYNSPLHF. The CDR3 DNA follows: TGTGCCAGCAGTCCCTACAGGAGGGCCTATAATTCACCCCTCCACTTT. The chain is built from TRBV27 and TRBJ1-6; D is perhaps TRBD1 (5 bases). The CDR3 loop spans 16 amino acids. V was shortened by 5 bases and J by 2 bases, with 13 bases between the two germline ends. Germline CDR1 reads MNHEY; CDR2 reads SMNVEV (reference sequence).

This clone was found once. The V gene is TRBV19, the J gene TRBJ1-2, with 8 bases that match TRBD1. The V gene end was trimmed by 5 bases and the J gene end by 3 bases; junction bases not matched to a gene: 5. Germline V gene lookup returns CDR1 LNHDA and CDR2 SQIVND (reference sequence). The CDR3 consists of 14 residues. DNA for the CDR3: TGTGCCAGTAGTTCCCCGGGACAGGACTATGGCTACACCTTC. Amino acids: CASSSPGQDYGYTF.

This CDR3 is CASSDRVGYTF. The CDR3 nucleotides are TGTGCCAGTAGCGACAGGGTCGGCTACACCTTC. V is TRBV19 and J is TRBJ1-2; 7 nucleotides align to TRBD1. This CDR3 contains 11 residues. V lost 6 bases and J lost 8; bases outside the gene matches: 3. The germline gives CDR1 LNHDA, CDR2 SQIVND (reference sequence).

The chain is built from TRBV19 and TRBJ2-7; D gene uncertain. Trimming left V 3 bases short and J 0 bases short, with 12 bases between. The germline CDR1 and CDR2 sequences are LNHDA and SQIVND (reference sequence). The length of the CDR3 is 15 residues. The CDR3 region has the DNA TGTGCCAGTAGTATGAAACACCGGAGCTCCTACGAGCAGTACTTC. Its translation: CASSMKHRSSYEQYF.

The chain joins TRBV5-8 to TRBJ2-5; possible D gene TRBD1, 6 bases. Trimming pared 0 bases from V and 1 base from J, leaving 10 bases between. The CDR3 contains 15 residues. In germline, CDR1 is SGHTS, CDR2 YDEGEE. CDR3: CASSLGPGVQETQYF. DNA of the CDR3: TGTGCCAGCAGCTTGGGACCAGGGGTCCAAGAGACCCAGTACTTC.

The chain joins TRBV6-1 to TRBJ1-1; possibly TRBD1 for D (5 bases). CDR1 and CDR2 from the germline V gene are MNHNS and SASEGT. The CDR3 runs to 16 residues. Trimming removed 0 bases at V and 5 bases at J, with 16 bases between. CDR3 DNA: TGTGCCAGCAGTGAAGCGCCCTCGGGGGGAAAGACTGAAGCTTTCTTT. Its protein is CASSEAPSGGKTEAFF.

The gene calls are TRBV4-1 and TRBJ1-5, with D hard to call. The V end lost 0 bases, the J end lost 2 bases, and 11 bases lay between the germline ends. CDR1 MGHRA and CDR2 YSYEKL come from the germline V gene. The CDR3 sequence is 16 residues long. CDR3 DNA: TGCGCCAGCAGCCAAGATGCGAGCGGCGGCAATCAGCCCCAGCATTTT. Its protein is CASSQDASGGNQPQHF.

The chain is built from TRBV5-4 and TRBJ2-2, with TRBD2 as a possible D gene (6 bases). V was clipped by 4 bases and J by 6 bases, with 13 bases between them. The CDR3 has 14 residues. Germline V gene lookup returns CDR1 SGHNT and CDR2 YYREEE (reference sequence). CDR3 in amino acids: CASSPFGSAGELFF. CDR3 in DNA: TGTGCCAGCAGCCCCTTCGGGAGCGCCGGGGAGCTGTTTTTT.

Here the CDR3 DNA reads TGTGCCAGCAGCCCAGGGGGTTGGGGTGGGGATTCACCCCTCCACTTT. Protein product: CASSPGGWGGDSPLHF. The chain combines TRBV11-2 with TRBJ1-6; TRBD1 agrees at 7 bases. Germline assignment: CDR1 SGHAT and CDR2 FQNNGV. This CDR3 is built from 16 residues. The V and J ends lost 5 bases and 8 bases, in that order; junction bases with no gene match: 12.

A few counts support this clone. The chain combines TRBV28 with TRBJ2-6; the match to TRBD1 covers 10 bases. Looked up from germline, CDR1 is MDHEN and CDR2 is SYDVKM. V lost 6 bases, J lost 4 bases, and 3 bases stayed unmatched. CDR3 size: 15 residues. As DNA, the CDR3 is TGTGCCAGCAGGGGACAGGGGACAGGGGCCAACGTCCTGACTTTC. Translated: CASRGQGTGANVLTF.

The chain links TRBV7-9 to TRBJ2-3; possible D gene TRBD2, 6 bases. Trimming pared 3 bases from V and 1 base from J, leaving 11 bases between. This CDR3 contains 15 residues. Looked up from germline, CDR1 is SEHNR and CDR2 is FQNEAQ (reference sequence). The CDR3 reads CASSFGGGGTDTQYF. CDR3 nucleotide sequence: TGTGCCAGCAGCTTCGGCGGAGGGGGCACAGATACGCAGTATTTT.

The CDR3 here is CSVDPGHFNYGYTF. The CDR3 nucleotides are TGCAGCGTTGACCCGGGACATTTTAACTATGGCTACACCTTC. The V and J genes are TRBV29-1 and TRBJ1-2, with D perhaps TRBD1 (6 bases). The CDR3 covers 14 residues. Per the germline V gene, CDR1 is SQVTM and CDR2 is ANQGSEA. V was cut by 3 bases and J by 1 base, with 12 bases left in between.

This chain connects TRBV28 to TRBJ1-5; TRBD1 agrees at 8 bases. The CDR3 spans 15 residues. Germline trimming cut 0 bases from V and 6 bases from J; bases unmatched to any gene: 4. Germline V gene sequence: CDR1 MDHEN, CDR2 SYDVKM. CDR3: CASSLWSGGGQPQHF. The CDR3 nucleotides are TGTGCCAGCAGTTTATGGTCAGGGGGCGGTCAGCCCCAGCATTTT.

This chain connects TRBV27 to TRBJ2-7, with a tentative D call TRBD2 (5 bases). With 5 bases removed from V and 6 bases from J, the gap between germline ends came to 17 bases. This CDR3 is 14 amino acids long. Germline V gene data show CDR1 as MNHEY and CDR2 as SMNVEV (reference sequence). CDR3 residues: CASSRTARDGEQYF. The CDR3 DNA follows: TGTGCCAGCAGTCGTACGGCTCGGGATGGCGAGCAGTACTTC.

V gene TRBV5-8 combines with J gene TRBJ1-2, with 7 bases identical to TRBD1. The V and J ends lost 0 bases and 7 bases, in that order; junction bases with no gene match: 6. Germline V gene lookup returns CDR1 SGHTS and CDR2 YDEGEE. The CDR3 is 14 residues long. The CDR3 DNA sequence: TGTGCCAGCAGCTTGGGACAGGGAGCTTCTGGCTACACCTTC. It yields the protein CASSLGQGASGYTF. The full variable domain, with the rest looked up from reference TRBV5-8 and TRBJ1-2, is EAGVTQSPTHLIKTRGQQATLRCSPISGHTSVYWYQQALGLGLQFLLWYDEGEERNRGNFPPRFSGRQFPNYSSELNVNALELEDSALYLCASSLGQGASGYTFGSGTRLTVV.

CDR3 sequence reads: CASSSDSTDTQYF. The CDR3 bases are TGTGCCAGCAGTTCAGATAGCACAGATACGCAGTATTTT. The V gene is TRBV7-3, the J gene TRBJ2-3, with D unresolved. Trimming took 6 bases from V and 0 from J, leaving 7 bases between them. The germline gives CDR1 SGHTA, CDR2 FQGTGA. The CDR3 is 13 residues long.